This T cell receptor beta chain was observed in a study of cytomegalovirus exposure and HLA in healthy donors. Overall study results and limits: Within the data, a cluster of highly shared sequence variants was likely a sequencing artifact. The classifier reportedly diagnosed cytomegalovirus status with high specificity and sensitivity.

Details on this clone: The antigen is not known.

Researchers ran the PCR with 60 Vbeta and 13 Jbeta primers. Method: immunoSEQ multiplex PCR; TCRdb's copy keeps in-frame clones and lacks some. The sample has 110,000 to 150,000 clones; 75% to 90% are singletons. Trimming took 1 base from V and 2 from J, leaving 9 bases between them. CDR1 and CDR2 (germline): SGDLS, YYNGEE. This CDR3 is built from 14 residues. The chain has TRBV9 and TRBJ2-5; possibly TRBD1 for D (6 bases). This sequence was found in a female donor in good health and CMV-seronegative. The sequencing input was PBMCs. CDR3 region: CASSVSGEQETQYF. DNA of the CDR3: TGTGCCAGCAGCGTATCAGGGGAACAAGAGACCCAGTACTTC.